The 2 T cell receptor beta chains reported below all come from one sample, sequenced in a study of shared clonotypes between healthy human individuals. Sequencing was performed with immunoSEQ multiplex PCR; in TCRdb, only in-frame clones are kept and a portion is missing. The table records more than 150,000 clones, 65% to 70% of them present only once. Sequencing was performed on memory CD4+ T cells sorted from blood. Subset in this sample: CD45RA-negative fraction. These receptors all come from a man aged 25 to 40 in good health.

The rearrangement uses TRBV7-2 and TRBJ1-1, with TRBD1 matching 10 bases. The CDR3 sequence is 14 residues long. J gave up 11 bases and V 4 bases, and 10 bases lay outside the gene matches. Per germline, CDR1 SGHTA and CDR2 FQGNSA. For the CDR3, the DNA is TGTGCCAGCAGCTCGACAGGGGGCGCTTTGGGGGCTTTCTTT. Translated: CASSSTGGALGAFF.

CDR3 protein: CASSLDRNERNTIYF. In DNA, the CDR3 is TGTGCCAGCAGCTTAGATCGGAACGAAAGAAACACCATATATTTT. The chain has TRBV7-2 and TRBJ1-3; no clear D gene. The V gene lost 1 base and the J gene lost 5 bases, with 12 bases spanning the gap. The germline V gene has CDR1 SGHTA and CDR2 FQGNSA. This CDR3 has 15 amino acids.